This T cell receptor beta chain was retrieved from a study of blood T cell repertoires in COVID-19. Trimming removed 2 bases from V and 5 bases from J; junction bases left unmatched: 10. This CDR3 contains 16 residues. Per the germline V gene, CDR1 is SGHRS and CDR2 is YFSETQ. Profiling relied on immunoSEQ multiplex PCR, and the TCRdb table lists in-frame clones only, not all of them. The sample lists 350,000 or so clones; approximately 89% were seen once. The chain joins TRBV5-1 to TRBJ2-5; TRBD1 aligns across 9 bases. The sequenced material came from peripheral blood. The sequence was collected from an older woman with COVID-19, enrolled during active disease. The CDR3 nucleotides are TGCGCCAGCAGCTTACCCTCCACAGGGGGCGGCGAGACCCAGTACTTC. Translated: CASSLPSTGGGETQYF. Variable domain in full (rest from reference TRBV5-1 and TRBJ2-5): KAGVTQTPRYLIKTRGQQVTLSCSPISGHRSVSWYQQTPGQGLQFLFEYFSETQRNKGNFPGRFSGRQFSNSRSEMNVSTLELGDSALYLCASSLPSTGGGETQYFGPGTRLLVL.